Presented here are 20 T cell receptor beta chains from one specimen sequenced in a study of cytomegalovirus exposure and HLA in healthy donors. The primer mix had 60 Vbeta and 13 Jbeta primers. Data came from immunoSEQ multiplex PCR; TCRdb stores just in-frame clones and leaves some out. This sample carries some 140,000 clones, 73% of them seen once, and the ten largest clones take around 1.2%. Sequencing was performed on PBMCs. Receptors originate from a woman between 40 and 50 years old in good health and CMV-seronegative.

The rearrangement uses TRBV5-1 and TRBJ2-3; 13 nucleotides match TRBD2. Per germline, CDR1 SGHRS and CDR2 YFSETQ. The V and J ends lost 7 bases and 0 bases, in that order; junction bases with no gene match: 5. The CDR3 is 16 amino acids. CDR3 DNA sequence: TGCGCCAGCTACGGGACTAGCGGGGTGAGCACAGATACGCAGTATTTT. Amino acid sequence: CASYGTSGVSTDTQYF.

Of note for this clone: One end of the junction is discordant with germline, which a read error may explain. The rearrangement joins TRBV7-2 to TRBJ1-1; the D gene is possibly TRBD1 (6 bases). Germline CDR1 is SGHTA and CDR2 is FQGNSA. The CDR3 runs 13 residues. The CDR3 loop reads CASSLGGHTEAFF. The CDR3 DNA follows: TGTGCCAGCAGTTTAGGGGGGCACACTGAAGCTTTCTTT.

The rearrangement joins TRBV18 to TRBJ1-2, with TRBD1 matching 10 bases. The CDR3 sequence is 14 residues long. Trimming at V came to 6 bases and at J to 8 bases, leaving 9 bases not matched to a gene. The germline V gene has CDR1 KGHSH and CDR2 LQKENI. Here the CDR3 DNA reads TGTGCCAGCTCTCCCGGGACAGGGGCGACAGGCTACACCTTC. Protein sequence: CASSPGTGATGYTF.

The chain joins TRBV2 to TRBJ2-3; D call uncertain. The germline V gene has CDR1 SNHLY and CDR2 FYNNEI. V was clipped by 4 bases and J by 0 bases, with 14 bases between them. This CDR3 has 16 amino acids. In DNA, the CDR3 is TGTGCCAGCAGTGTTCTTGGAGCCTCTAGCACAGATACGCAGTATTTT. It encodes CASSVLGASSTDTQYF.

The V gene is TRBV10-2, the J gene TRBJ2-3; 9 bases align to TRBD1. V lost 8 bases to trimming and J lost 5 bases; unmatched junction nucleotides: 11. The CDR3 is made up of 15 amino acids. Germline V lookup: CDR1 WSHSY, CDR2 SAAADI. CDR3 coding DNA: TGCGCCAGCGGAAATAGGGACAGGGACGGAGATACGCAGTATTTT. This sequence encodes CASGNRDRDGDTQYF.

CDR3 nucleotide sequence: TGTGCCAGTAGTATTATGAGGGCTCGGAACACTGAAGCTTTCTTT. This encodes CASSIMRARNTEAFF. This chain uses TRBV19 with TRBJ1-1; the D is unclear. CDR1 is LNHDA, CDR2 SQIVND, per germline (reference sequence). The CDR3 loop spans 15 amino acids. V shed 3 bases and J shed 1 base, with 12 bases lying between them.

This clone was counted only a few times. The J gene is TRBJ1-2, the V gene TRBV5-4; D possibly corresponds to TRBD1 (6 bases). CDR3 length: 13 residues. Looked up from germline, CDR1 is SGHNT and CDR2 is YYREEE (reference sequence). Between the trimmed V and J ends, which lost 0 bases and 8 bases, there was a span of 11 bases. The CDR3 is CASSLEQGRGYTF. For the CDR3, the DNA is TGTGCCAGCAGCTTGGAACAGGGACGGGGCTACACCTTC.

This clone was seen more than once but under ten times. The gene calls are TRBV4-1 and TRBJ1-1, with D perhaps TRBD1 (6 bases). The germline CDR1 and CDR2 sequences are MGHRA and YSYEKL. This CDR3 has 13 amino acids. The ends were cut back, 5 bases at V and 8 bases at J, with 15 bases in the middle. The DNA of the CDR3 is TGCGCCAGCAGCACGTTAGGGGGTAGGGAAGCTTTCTTT. Amino acids: CASSTLGGREAFF.

This clone was counted only a few times. The chain combines TRBV18 with TRBJ2-2; unclear D gene. Trimming removed 1 base from V and 3 bases from J, with 9 bases in between. This CDR3 contains 15 residues. Germline CDR1 reads KGHSH; CDR2 reads LQKENI. The DNA of the CDR3 is TGTGCCAGCTCACCACTCTCCCGAGACACCGGGGAGCTGTTTTTT. As protein: CASSPLSRDTGELFF.

The genes are TRBV19 and TRBJ1-2; D uncertain. The germline CDR1 and CDR2 sequences are LNHDA and SQIVND (reference sequence). Trimming cost V 6 bases and J 8 bases, with 10 bases left between them. There are 11 residues in the CDR3. The CDR3: CASSTTGGYTF. The CDR3 DNA sequence: TGTGCCAGTAGCACCACGGGAGGCTACACCTTC. Looking up the rest from reference TRBV19 and TRBJ1-2 gives the full variable domain: DGGITQSPKYLFRKEGQNVTLSCEQNLNHDAMYWYRQDPGQGLRLIYYSQIVNDFQKGDIAEGYSVSREKKESFPLTVTSAQKNPTAFYLCASSTTGGYTFGSGTRLTVV.

Comments on this clone: One end of the junction fails to match germline, which may point to a read error. The V call is TRBV6-1, the J call TRBJ2-1; 10 bases fit TRBD2. The CDR3 spans 14 residues. Germline lookup yields CDR1 MNHNS and CDR2 SASEGT. Here the CDR3 reads CASTGTSDLRFVLF. CDR3 nucleotides: TGTGCCAGCACTGGGACTAGCGACCTCCGGTTTGTTCTCTTC.

V gene TRBV28 combines with J gene TRBJ1-1; 10 bases are a match to TRBD1. V lost 3 bases, J lost 10 bases, and 11 bases stayed unmatched. From germline, CDR1 is MDHEN and CDR2 SYDVKM. The CDR3 has 15 residues. The CDR3 DNA reads as TGTGCCAGCAGTTTCCGGGACAGGGGAACACGGGTAGCTTTCTTT. Its protein product is CASSFRDRGTRVAFF.

V and J are TRBV11-2 and TRBJ1-1; D uncertain. The CDR3 is made up of 19 amino acids. Looked up from germline, CDR1 is SGHAT and CDR2 is FQNNGV. Trimming took 7 bases from V and 0 from J, leaving 27 bases between them. CDR3 sequence: CASTPTGGTLATVNTEAFF. The CDR3 region has the DNA TGTGCCAGCACCCCGACTGGCGGCACGCTGGCTACGGTGAACACTGAAGCTTTCTTT.

This clone was detected only once. The chain couples TRBV7-3 to TRBJ2-1, with D maybe TRBD1 (7 bases). CDR1 and CDR2 from the germline V gene are SGHTA and FQGTGA. The ends were cut back, 4 bases at V and 9 bases at J, with 13 bases in the middle. CDR3 size: 13 residues. The CDR3 nucleotides are TGTGCCAGCAGCTCCAGACAGGGAGGTGAGCAGTTCTTC. Encoded protein: CASSSRQGGEQFF.

The V and J genes are TRBV5-3 and TRBJ1-2, with TRBD1 matching 7 bases. TRBV5-3 is an ORF; its function is uncertain. The junction had 9 bases not matched to a gene; V was cut back by 2 bases and J by 2 bases. The CDR3 runs 16 residues. CDR3: CARSLGQTGTNYGYTF. Written as DNA, the CDR3 is TGTGCCAGAAGCTTAGGGCAGACAGGGACCAACTATGGCTACACCTTC.

The chain couples TRBV2 to TRBJ1-5; perhaps TRBD1 as D (5 bases). The CDR3 is made up of 14 amino acids. Trimming left V 4 bases short and J 4 bases short, with 11 bases between. CDR1 and CDR2 (germline): SNHLY, FYNNEI. The CDR3: CASSVVTVNQPQHF. Written as DNA, the CDR3 is TGTGCCAGCAGTGTAGTGACAGTAAATCAGCCCCAGCATTTT.

The chain links TRBV28 to TRBJ2-1; 9 bases align to TRBD1. J was trimmed by 7 bases and V by 6 bases; bases with no gene match: 10. The CDR3 is 15 amino acids. Germline V gives CDR1 MDHEN, CDR2 SYDVKM. DNA of the CDR3: TGTGCCAGCAGCGCAAGCGGGACAGGGACAAATGAGCAGTTCTTC. It translates to CASSASGTGTNEQFF.

The rearrangement joins TRBV4-1 to TRBJ2-3, with 10 bases fitting TRBD2. From germline, CDR1 is MGHRA and CDR2 YSYEKL. This CDR3 contains 15 residues. V shed 5 bases and J 5 bases; nucleotides not matched to a gene: 7. The CDR3 DNA follows: TGCGCCAGCAGCACCCAGCGGGGGGGGGTAGATACGCAGTATTTT. Protein product: CASSTQRGGVDTQYF.

This clone showed up just once. In nucleotides, the CDR3 is TGTGCCAGCAGCGTAGATCAGCGGGGAGGCGAGCAGTACGTC. Its protein is CASSVDQRGGEQYV. The chain carries TRBV9 and TRBJ2-7, with 7 bases identical to TRBD2. Per germline, CDR1 SGDLS and CDR2 YYNGEE. V lost 0 bases, J lost 6 bases, and 6 bases stayed unmatched. This CDR3 is 14 amino acids long.

J is TRBJ2-2 and V is TRBV14; 9 bases are a match to TRBD1. With 3 bases clipped from V and 1 base from J, the junction kept 9 bases outside the gene matches. The germline CDR1 and CDR2 sequences are SGHDN and FVKESK. This CDR3 comprises 18 residues. The CDR3 reads CASSHIRTGVRNTGELFF. As DNA, the CDR3 is TGTGCCAGCAGCCATATCCGGACAGGGGTTAGGAACACCGGGGAGCTGTTTTTT.